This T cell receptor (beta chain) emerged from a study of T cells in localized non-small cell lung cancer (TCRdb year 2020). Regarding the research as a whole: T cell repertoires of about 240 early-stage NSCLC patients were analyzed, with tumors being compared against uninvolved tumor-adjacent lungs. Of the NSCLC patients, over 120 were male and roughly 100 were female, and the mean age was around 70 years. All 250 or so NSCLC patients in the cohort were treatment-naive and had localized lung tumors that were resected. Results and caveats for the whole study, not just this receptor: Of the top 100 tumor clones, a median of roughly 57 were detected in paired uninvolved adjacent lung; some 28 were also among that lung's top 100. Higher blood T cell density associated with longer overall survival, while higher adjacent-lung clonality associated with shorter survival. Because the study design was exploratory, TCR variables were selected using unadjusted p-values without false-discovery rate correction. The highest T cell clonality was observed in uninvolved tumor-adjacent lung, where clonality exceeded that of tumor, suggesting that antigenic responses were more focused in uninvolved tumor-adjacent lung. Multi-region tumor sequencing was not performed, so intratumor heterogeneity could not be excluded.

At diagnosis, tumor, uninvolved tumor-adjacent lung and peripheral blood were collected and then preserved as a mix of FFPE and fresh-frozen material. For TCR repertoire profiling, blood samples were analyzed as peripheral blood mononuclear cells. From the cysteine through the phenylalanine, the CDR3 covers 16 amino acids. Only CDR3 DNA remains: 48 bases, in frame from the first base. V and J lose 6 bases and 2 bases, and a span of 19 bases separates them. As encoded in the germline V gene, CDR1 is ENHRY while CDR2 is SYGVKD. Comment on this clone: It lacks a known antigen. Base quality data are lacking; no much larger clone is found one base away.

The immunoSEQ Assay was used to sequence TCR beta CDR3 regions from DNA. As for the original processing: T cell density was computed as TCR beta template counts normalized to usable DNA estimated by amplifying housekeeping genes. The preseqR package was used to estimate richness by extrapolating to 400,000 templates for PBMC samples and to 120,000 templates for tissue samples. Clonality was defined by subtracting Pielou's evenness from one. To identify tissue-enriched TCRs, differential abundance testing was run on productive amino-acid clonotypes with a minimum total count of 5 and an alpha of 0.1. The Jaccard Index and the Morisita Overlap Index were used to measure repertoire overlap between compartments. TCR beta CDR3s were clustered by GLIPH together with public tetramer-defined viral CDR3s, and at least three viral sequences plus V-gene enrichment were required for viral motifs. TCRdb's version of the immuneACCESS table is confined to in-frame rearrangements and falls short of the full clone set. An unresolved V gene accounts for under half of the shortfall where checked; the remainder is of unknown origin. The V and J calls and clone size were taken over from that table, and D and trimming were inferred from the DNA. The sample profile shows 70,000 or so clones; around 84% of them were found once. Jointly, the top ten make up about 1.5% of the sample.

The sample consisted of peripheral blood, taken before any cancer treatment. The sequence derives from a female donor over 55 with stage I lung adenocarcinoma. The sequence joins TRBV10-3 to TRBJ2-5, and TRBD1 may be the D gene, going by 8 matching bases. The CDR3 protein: CAIRPGTGGGQETQYF. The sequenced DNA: TGTGCCATCAGACCTGGGACAGGCGGGGGACAAGAGACCCAGTACTTC.